The T cell receptor (beta chain) described here comes from a study of PD-1 blockade in mismatch repair-deficient tumors. Broader study findings: Tumor-resident clones, often absent from pretreatment blood, expanded after pembrolizumab and then contracted.

Measured with immunoSEQ multiplex PCR; TCRdb has only the in-frame clones, and not every one. The sample yields roughly 53,000 clones, around four fifths seen once. In the case of this clone: The antigen remains undetermined.

Three pembrolizumab responders had their TCRs sequenced. Material: peripheral blood, obtained 4 weeks after starting pembrolizumab. This receptor was obtained from an adult with mismatch repair-deficient cancer.

CDR3: CACSSGTSPETQYF. As DNA, the CDR3 is TGTGCCTGTAGCTCCGGGACTAGCCCAGAGACCCAGTACTTC. The chain carries TRBV30 and TRBJ2-5, with TRBD2 matching over 9 bases. The CDR3 is made up of 14 amino acids. The V gene's germline CDR1 is GTSNPN and CDR2 SVGIG (reference sequence). The V segment lost 6 bases and the J segment 4 bases; nucleotides outside the gene matches: 9.